What follows describes a single T cell receptor (beta chain). What it binds is not known. The germline V gene has CDR1 SGHNT and CDR2 YYREEE (reference sequence). The CDR3 runs 15 residues. V lost 0 bases and J lost 5, with 11 bases in between. The sample is drawn from a study of shared clonotypes between healthy human individuals. Across the whole study: Each donor's CD8 memory used one plate, CD8 naive two, each CD4 subset three.

Repertoires were generated with immunoSEQ multiplex PCR, while TCRdb's copy carries only in-frame clones and drops some. The profile shows 2 million to 2.5 million clones, less than 95% of them singletons. Study results and caveats: Represented diversity, genetic and exposure-history alike, was limited by few donors. Clonotypes shared by all four donors outscored non-shared clonotypes in generation probability. The study sampled only blood, and tissue repertoires likely differ.

V is TRBV5-4 and J is TRBJ1-4; D is perhaps TRBD1 (5 bases). The specimen was naive CD4+ T cells from PBMCs. Documented subset: CD45RA+ positively selected. This clonotype was sampled from a man between 18 and 35 years old in good health. Some clones in this sample may be carry-over from other donors' samples. The CDR3 region is CASSLVGAGNEKLFF. In DNA form, the CDR3 reads TGTGCCAGCAGCTTGGTTGGGGCGGGAAATGAAAAACTGTTTTTT.